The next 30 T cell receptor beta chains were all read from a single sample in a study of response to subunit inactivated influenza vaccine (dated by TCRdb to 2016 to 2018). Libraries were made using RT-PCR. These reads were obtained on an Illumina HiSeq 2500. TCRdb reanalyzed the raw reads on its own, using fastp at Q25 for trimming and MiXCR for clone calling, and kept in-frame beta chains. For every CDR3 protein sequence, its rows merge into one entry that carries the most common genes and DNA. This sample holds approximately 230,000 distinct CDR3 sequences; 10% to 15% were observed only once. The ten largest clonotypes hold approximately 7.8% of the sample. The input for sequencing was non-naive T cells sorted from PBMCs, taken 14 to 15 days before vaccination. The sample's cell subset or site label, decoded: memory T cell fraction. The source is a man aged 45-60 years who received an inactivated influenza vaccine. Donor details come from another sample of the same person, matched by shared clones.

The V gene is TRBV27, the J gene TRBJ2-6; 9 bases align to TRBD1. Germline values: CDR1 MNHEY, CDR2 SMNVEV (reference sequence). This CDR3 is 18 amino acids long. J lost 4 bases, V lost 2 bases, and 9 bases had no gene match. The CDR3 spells CASSLLYRGRSGANVLTF. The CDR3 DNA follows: TGTGCCAGCAGTTTACTGTACAGGGGGCGTTCGGGGGCCAACGTCCTGACTTTC.

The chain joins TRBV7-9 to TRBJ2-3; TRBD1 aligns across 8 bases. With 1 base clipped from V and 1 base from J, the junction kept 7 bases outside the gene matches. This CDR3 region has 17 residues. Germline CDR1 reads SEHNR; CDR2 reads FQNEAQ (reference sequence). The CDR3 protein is CASSLGPGTGRTDTQYF. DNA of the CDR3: TGTGCCAGCAGCTTAGGGCCCGGGACAGGACGCACAGATACGCAGTATTTT.

The CDR3 bases are TGTGCCTGGAGTGTTGGCGGGGGGGCGCAAGAGACCCAGTACTTC. It codes for CAWSVGGGAQETQYF. The V call is TRBV30, the J call TRBJ2-5; 9 bases fit TRBD2. V dropped 0 bases and J dropped 2; count of bases not matched to a gene: 4. The CDR3 is 15 amino acids. Germline V gives CDR1 GTSNPN, CDR2 SVGIG (reference sequence). Based on the CDR3 plus reference TRBV30 and TRBJ2-5, the full variable domain is SQTIHQWPATLVQPVGSPLSLECTVEGTSNPNLYWYRQAAGRGLQLLFYSVGIGQISSEVPQNLSASRPQDRQFILSSKKLLLSDSGFYLCAWSVGGGAQETQYFGPGTRLLVL.

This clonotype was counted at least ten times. CDR3 in DNA: TGTGCCAGTTCTCCCAGCGGGCCCCCTCAGGGGTCACCCCTCCACTTT. Amino acids: CASSPSGPPQGSPLHF. The rearrangement joins TRBV12-3 or TRBV12-4 to TRBJ1-6; a possible D gene is TRBD1 (6 bases). The ends were cut back, 9 bases at V and 10 bases at J, with 25 bases in the middle. The CDR3 is made up of 16 amino acids.

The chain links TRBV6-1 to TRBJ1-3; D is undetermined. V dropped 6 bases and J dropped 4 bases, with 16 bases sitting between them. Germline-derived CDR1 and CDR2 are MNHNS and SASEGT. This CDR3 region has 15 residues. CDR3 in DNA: TGTGCCAGCAGCCCCCGGAGGGTGGGAGGAAACACCATATATTTT. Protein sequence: CASSPRRVGGNTIYF.

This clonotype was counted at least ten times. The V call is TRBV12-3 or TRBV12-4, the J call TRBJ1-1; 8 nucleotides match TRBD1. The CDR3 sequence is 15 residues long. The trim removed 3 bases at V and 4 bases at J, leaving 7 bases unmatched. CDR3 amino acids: CASSLRTGRLTEAFF. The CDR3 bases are TGTGCCAGCAGTTTGAGGACAGGGAGACTCACTGAAGCTTTCTTT.

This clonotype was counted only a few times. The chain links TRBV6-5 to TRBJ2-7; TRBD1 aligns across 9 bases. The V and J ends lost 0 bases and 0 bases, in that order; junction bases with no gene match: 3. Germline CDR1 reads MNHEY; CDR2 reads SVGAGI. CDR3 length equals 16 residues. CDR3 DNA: TGTGCCAGCAGTTACTCCGGGACAGGGATCTCCTACGAGCAGTACTTC. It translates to CASSYSGTGISYEQYF.

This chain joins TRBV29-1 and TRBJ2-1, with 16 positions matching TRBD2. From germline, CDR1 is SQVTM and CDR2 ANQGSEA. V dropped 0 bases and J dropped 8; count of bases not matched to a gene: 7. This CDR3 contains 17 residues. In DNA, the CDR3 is TGCAGCGTTGAAGATCAAGGGACTAGCGGGAGGGTGCATGAGCAGTTCTTC. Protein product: CSVEDQGTSGRVHEQFF.

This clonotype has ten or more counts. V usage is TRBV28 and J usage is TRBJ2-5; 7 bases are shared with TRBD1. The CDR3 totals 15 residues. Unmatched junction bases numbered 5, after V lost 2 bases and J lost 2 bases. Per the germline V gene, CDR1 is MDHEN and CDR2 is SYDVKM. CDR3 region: CASSLIGRGQETQYF. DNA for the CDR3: TGTGCCAGCAGTTTAATCGGCAGGGGGCAAGAGACCCAGTACTTC.

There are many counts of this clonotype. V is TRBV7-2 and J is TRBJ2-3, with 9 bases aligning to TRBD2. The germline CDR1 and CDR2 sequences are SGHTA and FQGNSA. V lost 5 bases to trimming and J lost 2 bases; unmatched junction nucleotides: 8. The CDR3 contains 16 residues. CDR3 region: CASSALTSGYTDTQYF. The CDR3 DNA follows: TGTGCCAGCAGCGCCTTGACTAGCGGTTACACAGATACGCAGTATTTT.

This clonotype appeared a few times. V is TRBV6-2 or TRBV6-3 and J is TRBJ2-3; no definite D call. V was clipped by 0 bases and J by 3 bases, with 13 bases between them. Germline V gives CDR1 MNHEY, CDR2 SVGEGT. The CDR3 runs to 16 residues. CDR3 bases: TGTGCCAGCAGTTACTCGATTATTGGGGATACAGATACGCAGTATTTT. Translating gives CASSYSIIGDTDTQYF.

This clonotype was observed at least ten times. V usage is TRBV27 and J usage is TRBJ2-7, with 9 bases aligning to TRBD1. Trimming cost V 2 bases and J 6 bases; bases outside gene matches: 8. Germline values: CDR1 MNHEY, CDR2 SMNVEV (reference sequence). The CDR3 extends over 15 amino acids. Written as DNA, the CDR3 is TGTGCCAGCAGTTTACACCCCGGGACAGGGACCGAGCAGTACTTC. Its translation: CASSLHPGTGTEQYF.

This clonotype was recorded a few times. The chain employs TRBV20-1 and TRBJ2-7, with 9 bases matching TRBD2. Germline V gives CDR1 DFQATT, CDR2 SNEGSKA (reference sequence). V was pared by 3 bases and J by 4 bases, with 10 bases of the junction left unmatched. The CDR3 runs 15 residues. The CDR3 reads CSARGGGRAGYEQYF. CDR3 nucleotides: TGCAGTGCTAGGGGCGGCGGGAGGGCCGGGTACGAGCAGTACTTC.

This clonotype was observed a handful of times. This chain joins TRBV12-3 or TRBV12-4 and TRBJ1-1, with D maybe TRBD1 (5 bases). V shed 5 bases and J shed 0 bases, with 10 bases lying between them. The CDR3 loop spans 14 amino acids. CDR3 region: CASSPRQLNTEAFF. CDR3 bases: TGTGCCAGCAGTCCACGACAGTTGAACACTGAAGCTTTCTTT.

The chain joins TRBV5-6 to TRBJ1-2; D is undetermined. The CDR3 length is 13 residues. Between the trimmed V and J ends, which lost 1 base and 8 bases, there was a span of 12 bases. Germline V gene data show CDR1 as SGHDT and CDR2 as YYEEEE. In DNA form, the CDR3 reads TGTGCCAGCAGCTTGAGAAACACGAACGGCTACACCTTC. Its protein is CASSLRNTNGYTF.

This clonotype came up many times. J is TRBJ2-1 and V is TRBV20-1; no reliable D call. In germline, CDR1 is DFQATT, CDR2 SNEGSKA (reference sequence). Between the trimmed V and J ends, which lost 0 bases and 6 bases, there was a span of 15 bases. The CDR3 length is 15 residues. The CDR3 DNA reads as TGCAGTGCTAGAGATTTAATGACGACACGCAATGAGCAGTTCTTC. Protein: CSARDLMTTRNEQFF.

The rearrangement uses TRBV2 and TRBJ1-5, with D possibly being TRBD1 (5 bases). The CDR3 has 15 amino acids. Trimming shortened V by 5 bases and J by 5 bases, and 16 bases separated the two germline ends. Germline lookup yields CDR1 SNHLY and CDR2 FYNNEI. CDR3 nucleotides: TGTGCCAGCAGTCCCCCCGGGGCGGCAGATCAGCCCCAGCATTTT. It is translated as CASSPPGAADQPQHF.

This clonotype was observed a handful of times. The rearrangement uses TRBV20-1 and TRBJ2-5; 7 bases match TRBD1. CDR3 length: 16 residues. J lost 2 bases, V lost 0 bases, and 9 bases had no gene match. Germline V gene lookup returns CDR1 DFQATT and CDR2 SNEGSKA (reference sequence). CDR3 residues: CSARDQVTGNQETQYF. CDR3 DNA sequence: TGCAGTGCTAGAGATCAAGTGACAGGGAATCAAGAGACCCAGTACTTC.

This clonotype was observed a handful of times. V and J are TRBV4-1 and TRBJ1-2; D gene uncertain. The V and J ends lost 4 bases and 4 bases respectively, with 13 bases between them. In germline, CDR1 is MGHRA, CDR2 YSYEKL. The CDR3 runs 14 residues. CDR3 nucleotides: TGCGCCAGCAGCCTCCGTGTGACAAGCTATGGCTACACCTTC. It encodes CASSLRVTSYGYTF.

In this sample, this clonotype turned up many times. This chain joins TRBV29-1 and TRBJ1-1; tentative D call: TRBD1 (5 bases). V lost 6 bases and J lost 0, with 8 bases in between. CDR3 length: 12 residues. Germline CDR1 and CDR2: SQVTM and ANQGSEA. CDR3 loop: CSVRQLNTEAFF. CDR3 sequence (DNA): TGCAGCGTGAGACAGCTGAACACTGAAGCTTTCTTT.

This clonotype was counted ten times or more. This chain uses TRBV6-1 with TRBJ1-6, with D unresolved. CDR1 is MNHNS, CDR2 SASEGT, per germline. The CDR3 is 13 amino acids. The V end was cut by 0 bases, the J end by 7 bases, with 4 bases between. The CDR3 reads CASSEAENSPLHF. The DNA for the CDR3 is TGTGCCAGCAGTGAAGCTGAGAATTCACCCCTCCACTTT.

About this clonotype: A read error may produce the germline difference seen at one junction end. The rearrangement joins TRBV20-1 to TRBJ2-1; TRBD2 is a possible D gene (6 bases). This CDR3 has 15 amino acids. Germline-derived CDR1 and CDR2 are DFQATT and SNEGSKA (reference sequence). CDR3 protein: CSARDYFKAGDEHFF. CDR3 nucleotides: TGCAGTGCTAGAGACTACTTTAAAGCGGGCGATGAGCATTTCTTC.

As DNA, the CDR3 is TGCAGTGCTAGACCTAGCGGGAGGCCTAATGAGCAGTTCTTC. Translating gives CSARPSGRPNEQFF. The chain carries TRBV20-1 and TRBJ2-1, with 11 bases fitting TRBD2. From germline, CDR1 is DFQATT and CDR2 SNEGSKA (reference sequence). The trim removed 2 bases at V and 7 bases at J, leaving 4 bases unmatched. The CDR3 runs to 14 residues.

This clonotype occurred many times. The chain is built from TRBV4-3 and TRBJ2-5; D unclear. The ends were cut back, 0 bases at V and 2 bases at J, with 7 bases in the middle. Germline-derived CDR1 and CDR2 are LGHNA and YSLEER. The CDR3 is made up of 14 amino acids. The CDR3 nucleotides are TGCGCCAGCAGCCAAGATTACGGGCAAGAGACCCAGTACTTC. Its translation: CASSQDYGQETQYF.

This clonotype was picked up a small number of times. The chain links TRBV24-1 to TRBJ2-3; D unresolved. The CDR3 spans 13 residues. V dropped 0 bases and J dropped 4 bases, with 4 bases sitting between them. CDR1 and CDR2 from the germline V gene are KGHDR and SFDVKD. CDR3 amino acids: CATSDLLPDTQYF. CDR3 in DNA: TGTGCCACCAGTGATTTGCTCCCAGATACGCAGTATTTT.

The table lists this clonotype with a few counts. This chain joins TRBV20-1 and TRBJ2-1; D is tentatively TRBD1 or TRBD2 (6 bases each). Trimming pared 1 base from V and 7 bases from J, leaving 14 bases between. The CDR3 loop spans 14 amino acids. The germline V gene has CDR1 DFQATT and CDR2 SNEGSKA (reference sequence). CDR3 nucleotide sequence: TGCAGTGCTAGAGCCCGGGGGCCCCGGAATGAGCAGTTCTTC. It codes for CSARARGPRNEQFF.

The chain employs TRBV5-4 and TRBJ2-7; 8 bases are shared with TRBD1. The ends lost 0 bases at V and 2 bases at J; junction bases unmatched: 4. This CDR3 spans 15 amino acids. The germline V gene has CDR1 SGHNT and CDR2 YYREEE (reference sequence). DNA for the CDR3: TGTGCCAGCAGCTTGGGACAGGGGAGCACCTACGAGCAGTACTTC. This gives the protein CASSLGQGSTYEQYF.

In DNA, the CDR3 is TGTGCCAGCAGCGACCGGGACGCCAATCAGCCCCAGCATTTT. As protein: CASSDRDANQPQHF. The chain couples TRBV7-9 to TRBJ1-5; perhaps TRBD1 as D (5 bases). Per the germline V gene, CDR1 is SEHNR and CDR2 is FQNEAQ (reference sequence). This CDR3 comprises 14 residues. Between the trimmed V and J ends, which lost 5 bases and 3 bases, there was a span of 11 bases.

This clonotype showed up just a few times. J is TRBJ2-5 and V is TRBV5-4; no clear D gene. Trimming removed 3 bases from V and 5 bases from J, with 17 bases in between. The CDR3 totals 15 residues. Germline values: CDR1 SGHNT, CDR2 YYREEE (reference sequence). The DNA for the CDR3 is TGTGCCAGCAGCTACCTCTCGGGCCCAGAGGAGACCCAGTACTTC. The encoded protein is CASSYLSGPEETQYF.

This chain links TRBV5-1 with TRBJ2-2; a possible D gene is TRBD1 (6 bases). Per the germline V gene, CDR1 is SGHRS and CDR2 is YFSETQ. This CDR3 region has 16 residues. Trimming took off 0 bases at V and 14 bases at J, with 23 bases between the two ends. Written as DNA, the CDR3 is TGCGCCAGCAGCTTGGAGAGTCAGGGGAATACCGTGGACCTGTTTTTT. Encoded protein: CASSLESQGNTVDLFF.